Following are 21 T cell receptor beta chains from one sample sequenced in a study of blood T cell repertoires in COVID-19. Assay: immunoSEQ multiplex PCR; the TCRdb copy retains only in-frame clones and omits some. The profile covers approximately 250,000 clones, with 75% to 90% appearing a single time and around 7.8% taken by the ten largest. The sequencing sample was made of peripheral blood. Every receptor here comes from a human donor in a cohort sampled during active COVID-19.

Written as DNA, the CDR3 is TGTGCCAGCAGCAGACGAGGACAGGGCTTCAATGAGCAGTTCTTC. Encoded protein: CASSRRGQGFNEQFF. The V gene is TRBV5-5, the J gene TRBJ2-1; 8 nucleotides align to TRBD1. The CDR3 consists of 15 residues. Germline V lookup: CDR1 SGHKS, CDR2 YYEKEE (reference sequence). V gave up 4 bases and J gave up 6 bases; unmatched junction bases: 9.

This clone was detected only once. DNA of the CDR3: TGTGCCAGCAGTGGTTGGAGACCCCGAAGCACAGATACGCAGTATTTT. This gives the protein CASSGWRPRSTDTQYF. The rearrangement uses TRBV6-2 or TRBV6-3 and TRBJ2-3; D not resolved. Germline V gene data show CDR1 as MNHEY and CDR2 as SVGEGT. The CDR3 totals 16 residues. Trimming shortened V by 5 bases and J by 0 bases, and 15 bases separated the two germline ends.

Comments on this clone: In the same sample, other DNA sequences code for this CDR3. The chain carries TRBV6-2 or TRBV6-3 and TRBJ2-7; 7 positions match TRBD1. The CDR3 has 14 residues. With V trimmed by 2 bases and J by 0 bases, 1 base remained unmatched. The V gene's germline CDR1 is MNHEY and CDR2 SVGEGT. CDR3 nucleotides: TGTGCCAGCAGTTACCCAGGGGGCTCCTACGAGCAGTACTTC. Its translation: CASSYPGGSYEQYF.

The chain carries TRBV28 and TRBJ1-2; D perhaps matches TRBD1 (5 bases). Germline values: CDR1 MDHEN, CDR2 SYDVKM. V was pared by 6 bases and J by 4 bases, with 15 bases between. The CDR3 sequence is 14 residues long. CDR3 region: CASSPLQESYGYTF. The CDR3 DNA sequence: TGTGCCAGCAGCCCCTTACAGGAATCCTATGGCTACACCTTC.

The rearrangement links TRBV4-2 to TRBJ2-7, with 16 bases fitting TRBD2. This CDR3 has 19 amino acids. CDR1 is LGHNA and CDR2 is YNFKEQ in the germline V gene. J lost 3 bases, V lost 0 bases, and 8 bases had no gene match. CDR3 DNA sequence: TGTGCCAGCAGCCAAGATCTGGGACTAGCGGGAGGGCCAGTCTACGAGCAGTACTTC. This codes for CASSQDLGLAGGPVYEQYF.

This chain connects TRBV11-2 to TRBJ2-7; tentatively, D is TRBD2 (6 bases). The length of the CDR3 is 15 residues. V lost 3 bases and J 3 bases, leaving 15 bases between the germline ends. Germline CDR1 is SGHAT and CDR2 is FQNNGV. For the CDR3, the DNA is TGTGCCAGCAGCTTCAGTACGGGACTGAACTACGAGCAGTACTTC. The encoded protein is CASSFSTGLNYEQYF.

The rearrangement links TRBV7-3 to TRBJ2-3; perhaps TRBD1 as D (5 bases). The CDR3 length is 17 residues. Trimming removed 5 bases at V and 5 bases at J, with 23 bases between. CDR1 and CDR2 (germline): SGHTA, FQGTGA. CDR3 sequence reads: CASSDRQGFGLGDTQYF. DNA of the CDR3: TGTGCCAGCAGCGATCGGCAGGGTTTTGGGCTCGGAGATACGCAGTATTTT.

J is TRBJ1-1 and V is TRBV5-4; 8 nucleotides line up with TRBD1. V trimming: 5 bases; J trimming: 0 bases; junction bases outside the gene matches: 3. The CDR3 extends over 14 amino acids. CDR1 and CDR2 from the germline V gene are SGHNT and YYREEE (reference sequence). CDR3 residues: CASSRDRLNTEAFF. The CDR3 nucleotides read TGTGCCAGCAGTCGGGACAGGCTGAACACTGAAGCTTTCTTT.

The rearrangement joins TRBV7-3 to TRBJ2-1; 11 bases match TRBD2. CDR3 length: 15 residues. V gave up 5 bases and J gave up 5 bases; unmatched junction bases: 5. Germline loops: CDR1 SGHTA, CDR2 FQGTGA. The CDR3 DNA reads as TGTGCCAGCAGCCAGACTAGCGGGACCCACAATGAGCAGTTCTTC. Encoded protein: CASSQTSGTHNEQFF.

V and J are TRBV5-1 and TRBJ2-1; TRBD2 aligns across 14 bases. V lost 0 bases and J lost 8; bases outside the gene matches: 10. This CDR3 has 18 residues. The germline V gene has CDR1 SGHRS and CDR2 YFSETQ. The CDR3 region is CASSLAEGGLAGGYEQFF. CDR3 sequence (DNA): TGCGCCAGCAGCTTGGCCGAGGGAGGACTAGCGGGGGGCTATGAGCAGTTCTTC. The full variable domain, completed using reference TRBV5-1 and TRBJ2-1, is KAGVTQTPRYLIKTRGQQVTLSCSPISGHRSVSWYQQTPGQGLQFLFEYFSETQRNKGNFPGRFSGRQFSNSRSEMNVSTLELGDSALYLCASSLAEGGLAGGYEQFFGPGTRLTVL.

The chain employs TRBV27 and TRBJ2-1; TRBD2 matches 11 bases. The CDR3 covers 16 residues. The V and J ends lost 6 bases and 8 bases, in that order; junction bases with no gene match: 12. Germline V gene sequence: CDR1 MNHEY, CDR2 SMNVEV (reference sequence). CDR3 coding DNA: TGTGCCAGCAGCGATGTACTAGCGGGAGAGGGGGATGAGCAGTTCTTC. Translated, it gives CASSDVLAGEGDEQFF.

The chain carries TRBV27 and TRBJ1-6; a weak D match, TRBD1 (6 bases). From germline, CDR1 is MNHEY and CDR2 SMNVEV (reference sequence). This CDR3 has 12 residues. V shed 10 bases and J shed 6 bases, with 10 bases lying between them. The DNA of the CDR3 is TGTGCCACCGGACAGTTTAATTCACCCCTCCACTTT. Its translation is CATGQFNSPLHF.

The CDR3 region has the DNA TGTGCCAGTAACCCAGGGGCTGGAAACACCATATATTTT. Protein product: CASNPGAGNTIYF. V usage is TRBV19 and J usage is TRBJ1-3, with a possible D match to TRBD1 (6 bases). V was trimmed by 7 bases and J by 2 bases, leaving 9 bases between them. In germline, CDR1 is LNHDA, CDR2 SQIVND (reference sequence). This CDR3 spans 13 amino acids. Supplemented by reference TRBV19 and TRBJ1-3, the full variable domain reads DGGITQSPKYLFRKEGQNVTLSCEQNLNHDAMYWYRQDPGQGLRLIYYSQIVNDFQKGDIAEGYSVSREKKESFPLTVTSAQKNPTAFYLCASNPGAGNTIYFGEGSWLTVV.

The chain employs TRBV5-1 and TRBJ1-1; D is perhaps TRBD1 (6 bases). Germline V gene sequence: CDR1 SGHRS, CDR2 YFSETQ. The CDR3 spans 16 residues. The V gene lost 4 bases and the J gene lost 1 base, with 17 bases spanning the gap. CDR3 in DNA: TGCGCCAGCAGCCCCTGGGCGTCAGGGGAGAACACTGAAGCTTTCTTT. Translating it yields CASSPWASGENTEAFF.

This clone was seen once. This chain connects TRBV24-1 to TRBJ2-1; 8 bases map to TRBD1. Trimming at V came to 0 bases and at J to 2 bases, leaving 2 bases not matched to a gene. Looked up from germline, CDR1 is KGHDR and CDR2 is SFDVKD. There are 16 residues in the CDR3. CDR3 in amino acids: CATSDLGQGPYNEQFF. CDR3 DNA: TGTGCCACCAGTGATTTGGGACAGGGCCCCTACAATGAGCAGTTCTTC.

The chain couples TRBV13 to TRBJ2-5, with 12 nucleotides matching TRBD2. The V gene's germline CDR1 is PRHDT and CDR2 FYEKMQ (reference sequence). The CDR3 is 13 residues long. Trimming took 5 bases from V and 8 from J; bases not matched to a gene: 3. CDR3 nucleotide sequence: TGTGCCAGCAGCCAACTAGCGGGGGGAACCCAGTACTTC. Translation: CASSQLAGGTQYF.

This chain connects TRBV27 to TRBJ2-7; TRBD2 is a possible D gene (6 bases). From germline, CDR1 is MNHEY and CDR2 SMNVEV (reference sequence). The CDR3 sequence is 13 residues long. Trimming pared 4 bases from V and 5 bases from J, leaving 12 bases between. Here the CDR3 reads CASSYHGSDEQYF. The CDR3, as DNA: TGTGCCAGCAGTTACCACGGGAGCGACGAGCAGTACTTC.

This CDR3 reads CASSPTRGTGYEQYF. Here the CDR3 DNA reads TGTGCCAGCAGTCCTACAAGGGGGACAGGCTACGAGCAGTACTTC. The chain uses TRBV6-6 and TRBJ2-7, with 8 positions matching TRBD1. This CDR3 region has 15 residues. The germline gives CDR1 MNHNY, CDR2 SVGAGI (reference sequence). With V trimmed by 5 bases and J by 3 bases, 9 bases remained unmatched.

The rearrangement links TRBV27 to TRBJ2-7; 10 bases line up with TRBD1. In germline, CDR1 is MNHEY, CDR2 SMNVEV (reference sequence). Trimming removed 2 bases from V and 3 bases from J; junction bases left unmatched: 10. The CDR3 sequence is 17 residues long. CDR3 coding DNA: TGTGCCAGCAGTTTAACGCGACAGGGGGCGATATACTACGAGCAGTACTTC. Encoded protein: CASSLTRQGAIYYEQYF.

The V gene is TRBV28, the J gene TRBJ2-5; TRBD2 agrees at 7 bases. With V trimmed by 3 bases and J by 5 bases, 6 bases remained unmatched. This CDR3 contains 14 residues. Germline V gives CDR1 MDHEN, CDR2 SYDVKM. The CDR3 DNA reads TGTGCCAGCAGTTTCGCAGGGCGGGGGGAGACCCAGTACTTC. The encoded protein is CASSFAGRGETQYF. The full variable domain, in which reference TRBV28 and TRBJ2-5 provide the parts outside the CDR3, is DVKVTQSSRYLVKRTGEKVFLECVQDMDHENMFWYRQDPGLGLRLIYFSYDVKMKEKGDIPEGYSVSREKKERFSLILESASTNQTSMYLCASSFAGRGETQYFGPGTRLLVL.

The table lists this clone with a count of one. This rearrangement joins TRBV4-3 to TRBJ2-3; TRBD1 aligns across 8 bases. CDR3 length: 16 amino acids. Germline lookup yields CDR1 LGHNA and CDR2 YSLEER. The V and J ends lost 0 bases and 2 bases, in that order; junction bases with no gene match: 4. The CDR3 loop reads CASSQDWTGNTDTQYF. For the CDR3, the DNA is TGCGCCAGCAGCCAAGATTGGACAGGGAACACAGATACGCAGTATTTT.